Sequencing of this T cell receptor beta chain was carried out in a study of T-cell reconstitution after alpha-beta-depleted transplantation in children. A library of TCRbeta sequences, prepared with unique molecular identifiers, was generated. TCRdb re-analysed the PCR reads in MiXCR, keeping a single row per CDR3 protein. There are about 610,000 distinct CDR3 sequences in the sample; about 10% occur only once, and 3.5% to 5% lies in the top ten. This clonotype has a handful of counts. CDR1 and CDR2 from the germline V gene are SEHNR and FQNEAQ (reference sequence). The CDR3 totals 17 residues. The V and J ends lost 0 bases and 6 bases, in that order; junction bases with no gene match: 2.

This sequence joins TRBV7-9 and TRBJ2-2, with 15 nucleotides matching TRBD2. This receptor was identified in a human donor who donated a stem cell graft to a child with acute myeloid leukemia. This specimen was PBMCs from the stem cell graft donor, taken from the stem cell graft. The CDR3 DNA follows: TGTGCCAGCAGCTTAGCCGGGACTAGCGGGAGGTCCGGGGAGCTGTTTTTT. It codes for CASSLAGTSGRSGELFF.